This TCR beta chain was documented in a study of blood T cell repertoires in COVID-19. Germline CDR1 reads LGHDT; CDR2 reads YNNKEL (reference sequence). CDR3 length: 14 residues. The junction had 7 bases not matched to a gene; V was cut back by 4 bases and J by 6 bases. Here immunoSEQ multiplex PCR was the method, and the copy in TCRdb shows in-frame clones only, minus some. Among approximately 81,000 clones, roughly four fifths were seen once, and the ten largest hold roughly 7.3%. This clonotype was sampled from a human donor in a cohort sampled during active COVID-19. V usage is TRBV3-1 (or the pseudogene TRBV3-2) and J usage is TRBJ1-1, with 8 bases fitting TRBD1. The material sequenced was peripheral blood. DNA of the CDR3: TGTGCCAGCAGCCCGTTAGGACAGGGCGCTGAAGCTTTCTTT. The encoded protein is CASSPLGQGAEAFF.